Reported below is one T cell receptor (beta chain). What it binds is unknown. V was clipped by 1 base and J by 3 bases, with 7 bases between them. The CDR3 length is 13 residues. Germline CDR1 is SGHVS and CDR2 is FQNEAQ. The PCR had 60 Vbeta and 13 Jbeta primers. Here immunoSEQ multiplex PCR was the method, and the copy in TCRdb shows in-frame clones only, minus some. This table has 200,000 or so clones, about 77% appearing once. The source of the sample is a study of cytomegalovirus exposure and HLA in healthy donors. Findings of the study overall: Looking again later, the authors saw that most CMV-associated TCR beta chains seemed HLA-restricted.

This TCR was sampled from a young woman in good health and CMV-seropositive. Sequencing input: PBMCs. The chain employs TRBV7-8 and TRBJ2-7; the D is unclear. The CDR3 DNA follows: TGTGCCAGCAGCTTAGGACGCGGCTACGAGCAGTACTTC. This sequence encodes CASSLGRGYEQYF.